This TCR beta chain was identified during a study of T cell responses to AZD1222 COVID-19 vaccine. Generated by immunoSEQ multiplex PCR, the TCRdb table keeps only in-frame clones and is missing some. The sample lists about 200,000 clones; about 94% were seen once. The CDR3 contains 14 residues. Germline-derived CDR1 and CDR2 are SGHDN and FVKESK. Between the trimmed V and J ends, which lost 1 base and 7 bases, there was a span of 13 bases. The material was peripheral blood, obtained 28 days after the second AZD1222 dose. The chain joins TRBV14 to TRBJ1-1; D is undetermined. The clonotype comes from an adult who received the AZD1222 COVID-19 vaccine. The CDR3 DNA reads TGTGCCAGCAGCCAAGTTGCGACGCGAAGTGAAGCTTTCTTT. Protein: CASSQVATRSEAFF. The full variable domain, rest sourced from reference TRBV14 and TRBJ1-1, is EAGVTQFPSHSVIEKGQTVTLRCDPISGHDNLYWYRRVMGKEIKFLLHFVKESKQDESGMPNNRFLAERTGGTYSTLKVQPAELEDSGVYFCASSQVATRSEAFFGQGTRLTVV.